The clone carrying this T cell receptor (beta chain) was picked up a small number of times. CD45RO/CCR7/CD25/CD127/CD95/CD27 staining was used to isolate CD4+ naive, central memory, regulatory and stem cell-like memory cells by sorting. This specimen belongs to a study of beta chain features in type 1 diabetes. This CDR3 spans 14 amino acids. V lost 0 bases and J lost 6, with 11 bases in between. CDR1 and CDR2 (germline): ENHRY, SYGVKD. cDNA synthesis used the whole RNA isolate, giving expressed TCRB sequences. This table comes from immunoSEQ multiplex PCR, and its TCRdb copy is limited to in-frame clones, with some not included. This table holds around 250,000 clones, roughly 30% found once.

The chain joins TRBV10-3 to TRBJ1-2; D gene uncertain. The sequence derives from a man aged 30-40 years in good health. Input material: central memory CD4+ T cells from blood. CDR3 loop: CAISESQVANGYTF. CDR3 DNA sequence: TGTGCCATCAGTGAGTCCCAGGTGGCTAATGGCTACACCTTC.